This T cell receptor (beta chain) is from a study of cytomegalovirus exposure and HLA in healthy donors. This clone has just one count. Its antigen is undetermined. Study results and caveats: Presence/absence analyses assumed roughly uniform sequencing depth across donors. Specificity for CMV antigens was confirmed in vitro for a few of the CMV-associated chains. V- and J-gene trimming of TCR beta was linked (in a later analysis) to a missense DCLRE1C variant.

Amplification used 60 Vbeta primers and 13 Jbeta primers. Sequenced by immunoSEQ multiplex PCR; TCRdb stores in-frame clones only, minus some. The table shows 45,000 to 60,000 clones, with approximately 70% occurring only once. Sequencing was done on a sample of PBMCs. This TCR was sampled from a man younger than 35 in good health and CMV-seronegative.

DNA of the CDR3: TGTGCCAGCGCGGGAACCGGGACAGGGAACAATGAGCAGTTCTTC. It codes for CASAGTGTGNNEQFF. The chain uses TRBV5-4 and TRBJ2-1; 9 bases are shared with TRBD1. The CDR3 contains 15 residues. Trimming at V came to 7 bases and at J to 5 bases, leaving 10 bases not matched to a gene. The V gene's germline CDR1 is SGHNT and CDR2 YYREEE (reference sequence).